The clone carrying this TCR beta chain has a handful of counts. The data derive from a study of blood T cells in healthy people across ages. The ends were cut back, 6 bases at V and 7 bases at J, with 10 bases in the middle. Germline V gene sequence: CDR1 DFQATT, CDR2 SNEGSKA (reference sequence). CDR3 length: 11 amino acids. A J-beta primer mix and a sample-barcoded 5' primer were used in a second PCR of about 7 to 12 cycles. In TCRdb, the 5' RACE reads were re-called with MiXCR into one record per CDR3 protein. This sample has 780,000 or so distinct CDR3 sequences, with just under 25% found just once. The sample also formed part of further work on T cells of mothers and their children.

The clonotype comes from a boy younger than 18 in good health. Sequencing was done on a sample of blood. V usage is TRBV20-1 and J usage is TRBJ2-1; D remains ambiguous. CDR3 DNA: TGCAGTGCCCCTGGACGGAATGAGCAGTTCTTC. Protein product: CSAPGRNEQFF.